This T cell receptor (beta chain) appears in the sequencing data of a study of a mutant IDH1 vaccine in newly diagnosed glioma. Overall study context: Visits V12 and V13 fell at weeks 35 and 47, respectively. Overall study results and limits: Detectable vaccine-induced immune responses arose in approximately 93% of patients.

Described time point: week 35, safety follow-up. It was 300 ug of mutant IDH1 20-mer peptide that made up each vaccine dose, given with topical imiquimod. Across weeks 1, 3, 5, 7, 11, 15, 19 and 23, patients received a vaccination each time, eight in all. Concerning this clone: The antigen remains undetermined.

Some clones are missing from TCRdb's copy, which holds only in-frame ones; the method was immunoSEQ multiplex PCR. The sample records about 50,000 clones, roughly 92% being singletons. With 3 bases removed from V and 3 bases from J, the gap between germline ends came to 3 bases. The germline CDR1 and CDR2 sequences are GTSNPN and SVGIG (reference sequence). The CDR3 is 11 residues long. The clonotype comes from a man aged 50-59 years with glioma. This chain joins TRBV30 and TRBJ2-1; D is undetermined. The sample was PBMCs, taken from a glioma patient whose treatment included an IDH1 peptide vaccine. This CDR3 reads CAWRVYNEQFF. CDR3 nucleotide sequence: TGTGCCTGGAGGGTCTACAATGAGCAGTTCTTC.